The present T cell receptor beta chain was sequenced within a study of identical twins. V trimming: 6 bases; J trimming: 7 bases; junction bases outside the gene matches: 7. Per germline, CDR1 MNHEY and CDR2 SMNVEV (reference sequence). The CDR3 length is 14 residues. TCRdb ran MiXCR on the 5' RACE reads and lists one entry per CDR3 protein. Among about 340,000 distinct CDR3 sequences, roughly 9% were seen once, and the ten largest hold 7.5% to 9.5%. This clonotype was sampled from a woman between 45 and 60 years old in good health. The chain joins TRBV27 to TRBJ2-2; 8 bases agree with TRBD1. The sequencing sample was made of naive T cells sorted from blood. The CDR3 DNA follows: TGTGCCAGCAGCATCATACAGGGGGTCGGGGAGCTGTTTTTT. This gives the protein CASSIIQGVGELFF.